These 19 T cell receptor beta chains were sequenced from one sample in a study of CD8+ T cells in alopecia areata. Obtained from alopecia areata patients were lesional scalp punch biopsies along with peripheral blood. After isolation, RNA underwent reverse transcription to generate cDNA as the sequencing template. The assay was immunoSEQ multiplex PCR, and TCRdb's table has in-frame clones only and misses some. The sample comprises about 12,000 clones, roughly three fifths of which are singletons, and 10% to 15% rests with the top ten. The source material was skin. The receptors come from a human donor with alopecia areata.

Here the CDR3 reads CASSVTSGGEGETQYF. CDR3 nucleotides: TGTGCCAGCAGTGTGACTAGCGGGGGGGAGGGAGAGACCCAGTACTTC. This sequence joins TRBV28 and TRBJ2-5; 14 positions agree with TRBD2. Germline V gene data show CDR1 as MDHEN and CDR2 as SYDVKM. V was pared by 5 bases and J by 4 bases, with 6 bases of the junction left unmatched. This CDR3 is built from 16 residues.

The chain links TRBV5-6 to TRBJ2-5; D tentatively fits TRBD1 or TRBD2 (5 bases each). Germline values: CDR1 SGHDT, CDR2 YYEEEE. V lost 0 bases and J lost 4, with 10 bases in between. This CDR3 has 14 residues. Written as DNA, the CDR3 is TGTGCCAGCAGCTTGGAGGGGACGTCAGAGACCCAGTACTTC. It encodes CASSLEGTSETQYF.

This sequence joins TRBV5-6 and TRBJ1-1; no firm D call. Trimming cost V 0 bases and J 4 bases, with 13 bases left between them. Germline V gene lookup returns CDR1 SGHDT and CDR2 YYEEEE. This CDR3 has 15 residues. CDR3 bases: TGTGCCAGCAGCTTGGGACTCAGGTTAGGCACTGAAGCTTTCTTT. This codes for CASSLGLRLGTEAFF.

The chain combines TRBV19 with TRBJ1-1; a possible D gene is TRBD1 (6 bases). CDR3 size: 14 residues. Between the trimmed V and J ends, which lost 6 bases and 4 bases, there was a span of 15 bases. Per germline, CDR1 LNHDA and CDR2 SQIVND (reference sequence). The CDR3 protein is CASSLRGGITEAFF. The CDR3 bases are TGTGCCAGTAGCCTCAGGGGAGGAATCACTGAAGCTTTCTTT.

The rearrangement uses TRBV2 and TRBJ2-4; D assignment may be TRBD1 or TRBD2 (6 bases each). V was shortened by 8 bases and J by 4 bases, with 12 bases between the two germline ends. Germline V CDR1 and CDR2: SNHLY, FYNNEI. The CDR3 is 13 amino acids. The DNA for the CDR3 is TGTGCCAGCGCGGGACAAATGAAAAACATTCAGTACTTC. This encodes CASAGQMKNIQYF.

The chain uses TRBV28 and TRBJ2-3; TRBD2 aligns across 12 bases. The germline gives CDR1 MDHEN, CDR2 SYDVKM. The CDR3 has 20 residues. The V gene end was trimmed by 3 bases and the J gene end by 0 bases; junction bases not matched to a gene: 13. CDR3 amino acids: CASSLYRLAGGFTSTDTQYF. The CDR3 coding sequence is TGTGCCAGCAGTTTGTATCGGCTAGCGGGAGGGTTTACTAGCACAGATACGCAGTATTTT.

V is TRBV30 and J is TRBJ1-2, with D possibly matching TRBD1 (6 bases). This CDR3 region has 13 residues. Germline V gene lookup returns CDR1 GTSNPN and CDR2 SVGIG (reference sequence). The V end lost 3 bases, the J end lost 4 bases, and 12 bases lay between the germline ends. CDR3 protein: CAWSGGGTYGYTF. In DNA, the CDR3 is TGTGCCTGGAGCGGAGGGGGAACCTATGGCTACACCTTC.

This chain links TRBV7-2 with TRBJ1-4; TRBD1 might be the D (6 bases). V was pared by 2 bases and J by 8 bases, with 15 bases between. The CDR3 covers 15 residues. Germline V lookup: CDR1 SGHTA, CDR2 FQGNSA. The CDR3 bases are TGTGCCAGCAGCTTAATATCAGGGGTGGGCGAAAAACTGTTTTTT. Translation gives CASSLISGVGEKLFF.

In its sample, this clone was seen a few times. The chain joins TRBV6-6 to TRBJ2-3; a weak D match, TRBD2 (7 bases). Germline-derived CDR1 and CDR2 are MNHNY and SVGAGI (reference sequence). V was shortened by 4 bases and J by 3 bases, with 11 bases between the two germline ends. This CDR3 comprises 14 residues. The CDR3 bases are TGTGCCAGCAGTTCCAGGGGAGGGACAGATACGCAGTATTTT. Translated: CASSSRGGTDTQYF.

This clone is classed as medium-sized. The chain recombines TRBV5-5 with TRBJ2-1; TRBD2 matches at 7 bases. Germline V gene lookup returns CDR1 SGHKS and CDR2 YYEKEE (reference sequence). The CDR3 is made up of 15 amino acids. The V gene end was trimmed by 4 bases and the J gene end by 5 bases; junction bases not matched to a gene: 9. CDR3 bases: TGTGCCAGCAGCCGAGGACTAGGCGAAAACAATGAGCAGTTCTTC. Translated, it gives CASSRGLGENNEQFF. The full variable domain, rest sourced from reference TRBV5-5 and TRBJ2-1, is DAGVTQSPTHLIKTRGQQVTLRCSPISGHKSVSWYQQVLGQGPQFIFQYYEKEERGRGNFPDRFSARQFPNYSSELNVNALLLGDSALYLCASSRGLGENNEQFFGPGTRLTVL.

V is TRBV28 and J is TRBJ2-1; 7 bases are shared with TRBD2. The CDR3 contains 15 residues. V was pared by 5 bases and J by 1 base, with 5 bases of the junction left unmatched. CDR1 and CDR2 (germline): MDHEN, SYDVKM. Here the CDR3 reads CASSPQRDSYNEQFF. CDR3 nucleotides: TGTGCCAGCAGTCCCCAGCGGGATTCCTACAATGAGCAGTTCTTC.

As to this clone: One junction end does not reproduce the germline sequence, and a read error may be involved. The rearrangement joins TRBV6-4 to TRBJ2-5; no clear D. CDR1 MRHNA and CDR2 SNTAGT come from the germline V gene. CDR3 length: 15 amino acids. The CDR3 loop is CAISERKWDQETQYF. The DNA of the CDR3 is TGTGCCATCAGTGAACGAAAATGGGATCAAGAGACCCAGTACTTC.

The CDR3 loop is CAISESTRLAGVPTGELFF. CDR3 sequence (DNA): TGTGCCATCAGTGAGTCGACTCGCCTAGCGGGAGTCCCCACCGGGGAGCTGTTTTTT. The chain combines TRBV10-3 with TRBJ2-2; 10 nucleotides match TRBD2. In germline, CDR1 is ENHRY, CDR2 SYGVKD. There are 19 residues in the CDR3. V lost 0 bases and J lost 4; bases outside the gene matches: 11.

This clone showed up just a few times. This chain links TRBV4-1 with TRBJ2-1; D is unresolved. Trimming stripped 3 bases from V and 7 bases from J, with 19 bases between. The germline V gene encodes CDR1 MGHRA and CDR2 YSYEKL. CDR3 size: 16 residues. The CDR3 region has the DNA TGCGCCAGCAGCCAGGTTATGGCCAGTCCGACGAATGAGCAGTTCTTC. Protein: CASSQVMASPTNEQFF.

The chain links TRBV15 to TRBJ1-5; maybe TRBD1 (6 bases). The CDR3 loop spans 17 amino acids. Trimming removed 0 bases from V and 5 bases from J, with 17 bases in between. The germline gives CDR1 LNHNV, CDR2 YYDKDF (reference sequence). The CDR3 bases are TGTGCCACCAGCAGAGATCATGCCAGGGGTGGGGATCAGCCCCAGCATTTT. This codes for CATSRDHARGGDQPQHF.

V gene TRBV7-2 combines with J gene TRBJ1-1, with a weak D call TRBD1 (5 bases). Trimming shortened V by 1 base and J by 0 bases, and 9 bases separated the two germline ends. The CDR3 spans 15 residues. The germline gives CDR1 SGHTA, CDR2 FQGNSA. This CDR3 is CASSLDPGMNTEAFF. The DNA of the CDR3 is TGTGCCAGCAGCTTAGACCCAGGGATGAACACTGAAGCTTTCTTT.

The chain joins TRBV9 to TRBJ2-3; D is possibly TRBD1 (6 bases). Germline lookup yields CDR1 SGDLS and CDR2 YYNGEE. CDR3 length equals 13 residues. V lost 0 bases to trimming and J lost 6 bases, with 8 bases between them. The CDR3 protein is CASSVARGDTQYF. CDR3 nucleotides: TGTGCCAGCAGCGTAGCTAGGGGGGATACGCAGTATTTT.

This clone was detected a few times. The chain links TRBV18 to TRBJ1-5; 9 bases match TRBD1. Germline V lookup: CDR1 KGHSH, CDR2 LQKENI. The CDR3 totals 17 residues. Losses at the gene ends were 4 bases for V and 4 bases for J; bases not matched to a gene: 11. In DNA, the CDR3 is TGTGCCAGCTCACGGGACAGGGCGGACCCAGCAAATCAGCCCCAGCATTTT. Its translation is CASSRDRADPANQPQHF.

V gene TRBV6-1 combines with J gene TRBJ2-3, with 9 positions matching TRBD2. Germline V gene lookup returns CDR1 MNHNS and CDR2 SASEGT. The CDR3 contains 15 residues. The ends lost 2 bases at V and 4 bases at J; junction bases unmatched: 4. DNA for the CDR3: TGTGCCAGCAGTGAAAATAGCGGGAGCCCAGATACGCAGTATTTT. Translation: CASSENSGSPDTQYF.